This record concerns one T cell receptor (beta chain) sequence. This clone was found once. Its antigen is currently not known. One base away there is no much larger clone; base qualities are not given. This entry is derived from a study of blood T cell repertoires in COVID-19 (dated by TCRdb to between 2020 and 2021). A note on the overall study: Collaborator samples came from the United States, Italy and Spain and covered acute and convalescent phases of COVID-19. The material from the prospective study consisted of cDNA or gDNA derived from T cells, B-cell-depleted T cells, or PBMCs. Subjects who had been exposed to COVID-19, were actively infected with it, or had recovered from it provided the deeply sampled blood TCRbeta repertoires that made up the dataset. The repertoires were made available in a free public database intended to serve as a resource for research on the immune response to SARS-CoV-2. The samples were drawn from the first 160 participants of the ongoing ImmuneRACE study and from 1,254 subjects provided by 6 global collaborators. Sample metadata almost always included a de-identified subject ID, COVID-19 status, age in years and sex. HLA class I and class II types, where available, came from metadata supplied by the sample provider rather than from assay-based typing.

TCRbeta CDR3 regions were amplified from genomic DNA using the immunoSEQ Assay, a bias-controlled multiplex PCR. On the authors' methods: Nucleated cell counts per sample were estimated from amplification of reference gene primers within the assay. To quantify the absolute abundance of each unique TCRbeta CDR3 rearrangement, sequence reads were collapsed and filtered. Productive Simpson clonality was computed per sample as the square root of Simpson's diversity index over productive rearrangements. In its TCRdb copy, this immuneACCESS table keeps in-frame sequences only and misses some clones. Where compared with another copy, unresolved V genes explain less than half of these, and the others have no known cause. Clonal size and the V and J genes are those of that table, whereas D and trimming came from the DNA. Present in this sample are around 230,000 clones, about 83% of which were seen just once. About 8.1% of the sample lies in the top ten.

The collaborating institutions used their own protocols to collect whole blood in K2EDTA tubes. Collaborator samples were shipped for TCRbeta analysis as frozen whole blood, isolated PBMCs, or DNA extracted from either sample type. Findings and caveats that apply to the study as a whole: How much clinical and demographic metadata was included differed by source and by participant, and the metadata was provided uncurated.

From a lookup of the germline V gene (reference sequence), CDR1 and CDR2 are LNHDA and SQIVND. For this chain, trimming is 3 bases at the V end and 1 base at the J end, and the number of junction bases without a gene match is 9. From the cysteine up to the phenylalanine, the CDR3 has a length of 17 residues. Of all the DNA, just the CDR3 is kept, 51 bases in frame from base 1. Sequenced: peripheral blood. The TCR was taken from a woman aged 50 to 65 with acute or convalescent COVID-19. The chain joins TRBV19 to TRBJ2-1, and 7 bases in between align with TRBD2. At the DNA level, the sequence is TGTGCCAGTAGTATCTTGGCTAGCGGAATATCCTACAATGAGCAGTTCTTC. This codes for CASSILASGISYNEQFF.